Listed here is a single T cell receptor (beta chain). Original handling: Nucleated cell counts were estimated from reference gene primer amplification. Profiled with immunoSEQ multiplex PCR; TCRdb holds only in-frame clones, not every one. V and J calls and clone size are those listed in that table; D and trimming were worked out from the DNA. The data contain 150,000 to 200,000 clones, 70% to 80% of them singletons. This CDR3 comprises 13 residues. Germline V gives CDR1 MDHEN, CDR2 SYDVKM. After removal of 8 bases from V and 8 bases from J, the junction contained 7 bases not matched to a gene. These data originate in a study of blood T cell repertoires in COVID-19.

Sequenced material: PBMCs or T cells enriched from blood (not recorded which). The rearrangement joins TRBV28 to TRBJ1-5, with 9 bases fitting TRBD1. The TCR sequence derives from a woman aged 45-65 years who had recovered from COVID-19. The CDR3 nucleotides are TGTGCCAGCGTTACAGGGGGCGGGAAGCCCCAGCATTTT. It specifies CASVTGGGKPQHF.